These 2 T cell receptor beta chains share one sample of origin, sequenced in a study of chronic HIV infection and antiretroviral therapy. A single record per CDR3 protein comes from TCRdb applying MiXCR to the 5' RACE reads. The repertoire holds approximately 47,000 distinct CDR3 sequences, with about 20% as singletons. The sample consisted of peripheral blood. The receptors here all came from an adult who had HIV and had not received antiretroviral therapy, or was an uninfected healthy control (not recorded which).

This clonotype occurred a few times. The CDR3 sequence is CSAVGSGVSPYEQYF. Here the CDR3 DNA reads TGCAGTGCTGTCGGAAGCGGAGTTTCCCCCTACGAGCAGTACTTC. The chain joins TRBV20-1 to TRBJ2-7; the D gene is possibly TRBD2 (5 bases). The CDR3 loop spans 15 amino acids. Germline V gives CDR1 DFQATT, CDR2 SNEGSKA (reference sequence). With 5 bases removed from V and 2 bases from J, the gap between germline ends came to 19 bases.

The chain has TRBV24-1 and TRBJ2-3, with 8 bases identical to TRBD1. After removal of 4 bases from V and 5 bases from J, the junction contained 7 bases not matched to a gene. Germline assignment: CDR1 KGHDR and CDR2 SFDVKD. The CDR3 totals 15 residues. CDR3: CATSDVRGREDTQYF. CDR3 sequence (DNA): TGTGCCACCAGTGACGTCAGGGGGCGCGAAGATACGCAGTATTTT.